A selection of T cell receptor beta chains follows, all from one sample in a study of blood T cells in healthy people across ages. TCRdb re-called the 5' RACE reads through MiXCR, storing one row per CDR3 protein. The data contain 800,000 or so distinct CDR3 sequences, about 42% of them singletons. The source material was blood. These receptors all come from an older man in good health. Each CDR3 is given with its conserved first and last residue. Each record gives: clone size, V gene, J gene, D gene, CDR3 protein, CDR3 DNA. A D gene is named only where the DNA matches it firmly. Not every row has a clone size; where given, it reads once, few, many or a size class.

few,TRBV20-1,TRBJ2-3,TRBD1,CSLSGDRPPTDTQYF,TGCAGTTTAAGTGGGGACAGGCCCCCCACAGATACGCAGTATTTT
many,TRBV5-1,TRBJ2-5,TRBD2,CASSLEGLAGVAETQYF,TGCGCCAGCAGCTTGGAGGGACTAGCGGGAGTTGCAGAGACCCAGTACTTC
NA,TRBV27,TRBJ2-2,TRBD1,CASKDLTGGTGELFF,TGTGCCAGCAAAGACCTGACAGGGGGGACCGGGGAGCTGTTTTTT
NA,TRBV7-2,TRBJ2-5,NA,CASSLEIAGVKTQYF,TGTGCCAGCAGCTTAGAGATCGCAGGGGTCAAGACCCAGTACTTC
NA,TRBV5-1,TRBJ2-5,TRBD2,CASSFNSGGQETQYF,TGCGCCAGCAGCTTTAATAGCGGGGGCCAAGAGACCCAGTACTTC
few,TRBV9,TRBJ2-5,NA,CASSVTSAVETQYF,TGTGCCAGTAGCGTCACCTCGGCCGTAGAGACCCAGTACTTC
NA,TRBV2,TRBJ2-1,NA,CASLGDSSYNEQFF,TGTGCCAGCCTTGGGGATAGCTCCTACAATGAGCAGTTCTTC
few,TRBV12-3/TRBV12-4,TRBJ2-5,TRBD1,CASSLDRAGGETQYF,TGTGCCAGCAGTCTCGACAGGGCCGGAGGAGAGACCCAGTACTTC
few,TRBV7-2,TRBJ2-1,NA,CASSLVQSSVNEQFF,TGTGCCAGCAGCTTAGTCCAGTCATCAGTCAATGAGCAGTTCTTC
once,TRBV29-1,TRBJ2-1,TRBD2,CSTKAGGLYNEQCF,TGCAGCACAAAGGCGGGAGGTTTGTACAATGAGCAGTGCTTC
few,TRBV20-1,TRBJ2-5,NA,CSARETTTQTQYF,TGCAGTGCTAGAGAAACTACGACTCAGACCCAGTACTTC
many,TRBV4-3,TRBJ2-1,TRBD2,CASSSRVAGGHNEQFF,TGCGCCAGCAGCTCCCGAGTAGCGGGAGGCCACAATGAGCAGTTCTTC
NA,TRBV28,TRBJ2-6,NA,CASSLGLFGANVLTF,TGTGCCAGCAGCCTCGGGCTATTTGGGGCCAACGTCCTGACTTTC
NA,TRBV27,TRBJ1-1,TRBD1,CASSLAGTGRGTFF,TGTGCCAGCAGTTTAGCCGGGACAGGGAGAGGAACTTTCTTT
NA,TRBV5-1,TRBJ2-3,NA,CASSLLYGTDTQYF,TGCGCCAGCAGCTTGCTATATGGCACAGATACGCAGTATTTT
NA,TRBV12-3/TRBV12-4,TRBJ2-2,NA,CASSFAMRDGELFF,TGTGCCAGCAGTTTCGCGATGAGGGACGGGGAGCTGTTTTTT
NA,TRBV7-2,TRBJ2-1,NA,CASTKQGYRGDEQFF,TGTGCCAGCACCAAACAGGGCTACCGTGGCGATGAGCAGTTCTTC
NA,TRBV11-2,TRBJ2-1,TRBD2,CASSLALGLAGSNEQFF,TGTGCCAGCAGCTTAGCATTGGGGCTAGCGGGAAGCAATGAGCAGTTCTTC
NA,TRBV7-9,TRBJ1-4,NA,CASGGPGSEKLFF,TGTGCCAGCGGTGGGCCGGGATCGGAAAAACTGTTTTTT
NA,TRBV2,TRBJ2-4,NA,CASATQTYKQYF,TGTGCCAGCGCGACACAAACCTACAAGCAGTACTTT
NA,TRBV5-4,TRBJ2-3,NA,CASSKTGEGGTQYF,TGTGCCAGCAGCAAAACAGGGGAGGGCGGTACGCAGTATTTT
NA,TRBV7-8,TRBJ2-7,TRBD2,CASNPRDYTNNEQYF,TGTGCCAGCAACCCGCGGGACTACACAAACAATGAGCAGTACTTC
once,TRBV9,TRBJ2-1,TRBD1,CASSAGLRTGVHNEQFF,TGTGCCAGCAGCGCAGGGCTAAGAACAGGGGTACACAATGAGCAGTTCTTC
few,TRBV9,TRBJ2-5,NA,CASSRGGLGSLQETQYF,TGTGCCAGCTCCCGAGGGGGGCTAGGATCACTCCAAGAGACCCAGTACTTC
many,TRBV4-2,TRBJ2-5,NA,CASSQGTRGETQYF,TGTGCCAGCAGCCAAGGGACCCGGGGAGAGACCCAGTACTTC
NA,TRBV6-1,TRBJ1-2,TRBD1,CASSERRTGVDGYTF,TGTGCCAGCAGTGAAAGGCGGACAGGGGTCGATGGCTACACCTTC
many,TRBV5-5,TRBJ2-3,NA,CASSWERTTDTQYF,TGTGCCAGCAGCTGGGAGAGGACCACAGATACGCAGTATTTT
few,TRBV5-6,TRBJ2-5,TRBD2,CASSWFTGGSSNEQYF,TGTGCCAGCAGCTGGTTTACGGGAGGAAGCAGCAATGAGCAGTACTTC
many,TRBV28,TRBJ2-7,TRBD2,CASSSPGTSGRYEQYF,TGTGCCAGCAGTTCACCTGGGACTAGCGGGAGGTACGAGCAGTACTTC
few,TRBV9,TRBJ2-7,TRBD2,CASSVGEGLYEQYF,TGTGCCAGCAGCGTAGGGGAGGGCCTCTACGAGCAGTACTTC
NA,TRBV20-1,TRBJ2-1,TRBD2,CSAGSLAGAGYNEQFF,TGCAGTGCTGGGAGCCTAGCGGGAGCCGGTTACAATGAGCAGTTCTTC
NA,TRBV19,TRBJ2-1,TRBD1,CASEAGTGSYNEQFF,TGTGCCAGTGAGGCCGGGACAGGATCCTACAATGAGCAGTTCTTC
many,TRBV27,TRBJ2-7,TRBD2,CASSFAASGRSEQYF,TGTGCCAGCAGTTTTGCCGCTAGCGGGAGAAGCGAGCAGTACTTC
few,TRBV12-3/TRBV12-4,TRBJ1-6,NA,CASSPAGSPLHF,TGTGCCAGCAGTCCGGCGGGGTCACCCCTCCACTTT
NA,TRBV7-9,TRBJ2-7,NA,CASSEVARGSYEQYF,TGTGCCAGCAGCGAAGTGGCGCGGGGCTCCTACGAGCAGTACTTC